This entry describes one T cell receptor (beta chain). Authors' data handling: Quantification of nucleated cells was approximated via reference gene primer amplification. Method: immunoSEQ multiplex PCR; TCRdb's copy keeps in-frame clones and lacks some. Clonal size and the V and J genes are those of that table, whereas D and trimming came from the DNA. Counted here are around 56,000 clones, roughly 79% occurring once; the ten biggest clones make up under 30%. J lost 2 bases, V lost 3 bases, and 12 bases had no gene match. CDR1 is SGHTA, CDR2 FQGNSA, per germline. The CDR3 is made up of 19 amino acids. This entry belongs to a study of blood T cell repertoires in COVID-19. Looking at the study overall: Acute and convalescent COVID-19 samples came from the United States, Italy and Spain. T cells, B-cell-depleted T cells, or PBMCs provided the cDNA or gDNA that served as material.

Sequencing input: peripheral blood. This TCR was recovered from an elderly woman with active or convalescent COVID-19. This chain joins TRBV7-2 and TRBJ2-6; the match to TRBD2 covers 8 bases. The CDR3 nucleotides are TGTGCCAGCAGCTTCCACTCGCCAACGGGGGGGCCTGGGGCCAACGTCCTGACTTTC. The encoded protein is CASSFHSPTGGPGANVLTF.